This TCR beta chain is from a study of T cells expressing NK-cell markers. The CDR3 runs to 15 residues. Germline V gene data show CDR1 as MNHEY and CDR2 as SMNVEV (reference sequence). TCRdb reprocessed the 5' RACE reads; each CDR3 protein has one entry and no DNA is given. Its table records roughly 430,000 distinct CDR3 sequences. The sequencing sample was made of blood T cells: a sorted CD56 or NKG2C T cell subset, CD4+ or CD8+ T cells, or bulk PBMC T cells (not recorded which). J is TRBJ1-1 and V is TRBV27; TCRdb indicates TRBD1, and absent DNA this call remains unverified. The TCR originated in a woman between 18 and 70 years old in good health. The chain's CDR3 is CASSLLQGAGTEAFF.